Listed here are 21 T cell receptor beta chains from one sample, sequenced in a study of cytotoxic CD8 clonotypes in ibrutinib-treated CLL. Assay: immunoSEQ multiplex PCR; the TCRdb copy retains only in-frame clones and omits some. The repertoire holds around 60,000 clones, with 71% as singletons. Sequenced here: PBMCs, sampled after 12 months of ibrutinib treatment. These receptors originate from a human donor with chronic lymphocytic leukemia.

This clone was counted between two and nine times. The CDR3 coding sequence is TGTGCCAGCAGCTTGCAGTCCACCCACGAGCAGTACTTC. This translates into CASSLQSTHEQYF. V usage is TRBV7-6 and J usage is TRBJ2-7; D uncertain. Per the germline V gene, CDR1 is SGHVS and CDR2 is FNYEAQ. Trimming took 3 bases from V and 5 from J, leaving 11 bases between them. The CDR3 is 13 residues long.

This clone was counted between two and nine times. The chain carries TRBV4-2 and TRBJ1-5, with D hard to call. The CDR3 sequence is 19 residues long. The V gene lost 0 bases and the J gene lost 2 bases, with 20 bases spanning the gap. Germline CDR1 reads LGHNA; CDR2 reads YNFKEQ. The CDR3, as DNA: TGTGCCAGCAGCCAAGATCGTGGGAGGGCGGGATTTCGCAATCAGCCCCAGCATTTT. This codes for CASSQDRGRAGFRNQPQHF.

Notes on this clone: The sample holds other DNA sequences that translate to the same CDR3. The chain has TRBV6-5 and TRBJ2-7, with a tentative D call TRBD1 (6 bases). Germline V lookup: CDR1 MNHEY, CDR2 SVGAGI. The length of the CDR3 is 14 residues. Between the trimmed V and J ends, which lost 0 bases and 2 bases, there was a span of 8 bases. The CDR3 here is CASSYSTGTYEQYF. CDR3 DNA: TGTGCCAGCAGTTACTCCACAGGGACCTACGAGCAGTACTTC.

The chain links TRBV4-2 to TRBJ2-1; TRBD2 aligns across 11 bases. This CDR3 has 17 amino acids. The junction had 3 bases not matched to a gene; V was cut back by 0 bases and J by 2 bases. CDR1 and CDR2 (germline): LGHNA, YNFKEQ. DNA for the CDR3: TGTGCCAGCAGCCAAGAGGGGACTAGCGGAACCTACAATGAGCAGTTCTTC. Translation: CASSQEGTSGTYNEQFF.

This chain uses TRBV19 with TRBJ1-2, with 12 positions matching TRBD1. The CDR3 has 24 residues. The germline CDR1 and CDR2 sequences are LNHDA and SQIVND (reference sequence). Germline trimming cut 5 bases from V and 0 bases from J; bases unmatched to any gene: 28. CDR3 protein: CASSPLILGDRGRFTLVSNYGYTF. The CDR3 region has the DNA TGTGCCAGTAGTCCCCTTATTCTGGGGGACAGGGGGCGTTTCACTCTAGTTTCTAACTATGGCTACACCTTC.

The gene calls are TRBV6-1 and TRBJ2-7; 15 nucleotides agree with TRBD2. Germline assignment: CDR1 MNHNS and CDR2 SASEGT. The CDR3 totals 17 residues. V was pared by 1 base and J by 1 base, with 2 bases of the junction left unmatched. This CDR3 is CASSEGTSGRVSYEQYF. DNA for the CDR3: TGTGCCAGCAGTGAAGGGACTAGCGGGAGGGTTTCCTACGAGCAGTACTTC.

The gene calls are TRBV28 and TRBJ2-5, with no clear D. The germline gives CDR1 MDHEN, CDR2 SYDVKM. Trimming took off 10 bases at V and 1 base at J, with 16 bases between the two ends. This CDR3 has 14 residues. The CDR3: CATGETQVQETQYF. CDR3 coding DNA: TGTGCCACAGGAGAGACTCAGGTCCAAGAGACCCAGTACTTC.

The V and J genes are TRBV7-3 and TRBJ2-1, with 9 bases lining up with TRBD2. This CDR3 is built from 14 residues. V lost 4 bases and J lost 8; bases outside the gene matches: 6. The germline V gene has CDR1 SGHTA and CDR2 FQGTGA. The CDR3 sequence is CASSSGTSIDEQFF. The CDR3 coding sequence is TGTGCCAGCAGCTCCGGGACTAGCATCGATGAGCAGTTCTTC.

As DNA, the CDR3 is TGTGCCAGCAGCTTGGCATTTCGTAGGACTAGCGCCTACGAGCAGTACTTC. It is translated as CASSLAFRRTSAYEQYF. The rearrangement links TRBV5-6 to TRBJ2-7; 9 bases match TRBD2. J lost 2 bases, V lost 0 bases, and 9 bases had no gene match. CDR1 and CDR2 (germline): SGHDT, YYEEEE. This CDR3 contains 17 residues.

The chain carries TRBV6-1 and TRBJ1-1; TRBD1 might be the D (5 bases). In germline, CDR1 is MNHNS, CDR2 SASEGT. Trimming left V 6 bases short and J 3 bases short, with 14 bases between. The CDR3 has 14 amino acids. This chain's CDR3 is CASSPSGGDTEAFF. The CDR3 nucleotides are TGTGCCAGCAGCCCCTCGGGGGGGGACACTGAAGCTTTCTTT.

The chain combines TRBV5-4 with TRBJ2-7, with D tentatively TRBD1 or TRBD2 (5 bases each). Germline values: CDR1 SGHNT, CDR2 YYREEE (reference sequence). Trimming stripped 0 bases from V and 7 bases from J, with 17 bases between. The CDR3 loop spans 15 amino acids. The CDR3 protein is CASSLEGTGSGEQYF. As DNA, the CDR3 is TGTGCCAGCAGCTTGGAGGGGACGGGGTCGGGGGAGCAGTACTTC.

The chain combines TRBV5-1 with TRBJ2-1, with no clear D. Trimming stripped 5 bases from V and 1 base from J, with 10 bases between. Germline V gene lookup returns CDR1 SGHRS and CDR2 YFSETQ. The CDR3 loop spans 14 amino acids. The CDR3 region has the DNA TGCGCCAGCAGTGAAGGTGGGTCCTACAATGAGCAGTTCTTC. It is translated as CASSEGGSYNEQFF.

A few counts support this clone. The chain combines TRBV5-4 with TRBJ2-5; 8 nucleotides align to TRBD1. V shed 3 bases and J 5 bases; nucleotides not matched to a gene: 6. Germline loops: CDR1 SGHNT, CDR2 YYREEE (reference sequence). This CDR3 has 14 residues. The CDR3 DNA sequence: TGTGCCAGCAGCTACGACAGGGGCGGGGAGACCCAGTACTTC. Protein sequence: CASSYDRGGETQYF.

The chain joins TRBV5-1 to TRBJ1-4; D is perhaps TRBD1 (5 bases). Germline assignment: CDR1 SGHRS and CDR2 YFSETQ. V was shortened by 8 bases and J by 8 bases, with 16 bases between the two germline ends. The CDR3 contains 13 residues. CDR3 in amino acids: CASRSRGFEKLFF. Written as DNA, the CDR3 is TGCGCCAGTCGCAGTCGGGGGTTCGAAAAACTGTTTTTT.

The chain joins TRBV9 to TRBJ2-7; either TRBD1 or TRBD2 may supply D (5 bases each). The germline V gene has CDR1 SGDLS and CDR2 YYNGEE. The CDR3 sequence is 14 residues long. With 7 bases removed from V and 6 bases from J, the gap between germline ends came to 20 bases. This chain's CDR3 is CASGEGHFGSEQYF. CDR3 sequence (DNA): TGTGCCAGCGGCGAGGGGCACTTTGGTTCCGAGCAGTACTTC.

The chain carries TRBV6-1 and TRBJ1-3; D might be TRBD1 (6 bases). Germline-derived CDR1 and CDR2 are MNHNS and SASEGT. V lost 4 bases and J lost 4, with 11 bases in between. The CDR3 consists of 14 residues. This CDR3 reads CASSGRGGGNTIYF. The CDR3 nucleotides are TGTGCCAGCAGTGGGAGGGGGGGAGGAAACACCATATATTTT.

This clone was seen once. V and J are TRBV28 and TRBJ2-1; no clear D. V gave up 3 bases and J gave up 6 bases, with 12 bases separating them. The CDR3 is made up of 14 amino acids. Germline V CDR1 and CDR2: MDHEN, SYDVKM. For the CDR3, the DNA is TGTGCCAGCAGTTTGACCCCCCCGATCAATGAGCAGTTCTTC. It encodes CASSLTPPINEQFF.

The V and J genes are TRBV28 and TRBJ1-5; D may be TRBD1 (5 bases). Germline CDR1 MDHEN, CDR2 SYDVKM. The germline V and J ends were trimmed by 4 bases and 1 base, with 5 bases remaining between them. CDR3 length: 13 amino acids. CDR3 amino acids: CASSWDSNQPQHF. CDR3 nucleotides: TGTGCCAGCAGTTGGGACAGCAATCAGCCCCAGCATTTT.

V and J are TRBV5-1 and TRBJ2-2, with D possibly called TRBD1 or TRBD2 (6 bases each). The CDR3 totals 16 residues. V was cut by 1 base and J by 0 bases, with 10 bases left in between. CDR1 and CDR2 from the germline V gene are SGHRS and YFSETQ. The CDR3 reads CASSLQGRTNTGELFF. CDR3 bases: TGCGCCAGCAGCTTGCAGGGGAGGACGAACACCGGGGAGCTGTTTTTT. The variable domain in full, with the rest retrieved from reference TRBV5-1 and TRBJ2-2, is KAGVTQTPRYLIKTRGQQVTLSCSPISGHRSVSWYQQTPGQGLQFLFEYFSETQRNKGNFPGRFSGRQFSNSRSEMNVSTLELGDSALYLCASSLQGRTNTGELFFGEGSRLTVL.

Remarks on this clone: One end of the junction does not line up with germline, which may come from a read error. The chain carries TRBV7-7 and TRBJ2-5; 8 nucleotides line up with TRBD1. This CDR3 is 13 amino acids long. The V gene's germline CDR1 is SSHAT and CDR2 FNYEAQ (reference sequence). CDR3 nucleotides: TGTGCTAGCAGCCTGGACAGGGCTGAGACCCAGTACTTC. Translation: CASSLDRAETQYF.

The chain employs TRBV9 and TRBJ2-3, with 10 bases lining up with TRBD2. V trimming: 0 bases; J trimming: 4 bases; junction bases outside the gene matches: 8. Germline V gene lookup returns CDR1 SGDLS and CDR2 YYNGEE. The CDR3 covers 17 residues. The CDR3 DNA follows: TGTGCCAGCAGCGTAGTTCCAGCGGGAGGGCAAGCAGATACGCAGTATTTT. This codes for CASSVVPAGGQADTQYF.